Listed here is a single T cell receptor beta chain. Its antigen is not yet known. The sample holds no much larger clone one base away, and base qualities are not on file. In the same sample, other DNA sequences code for this CDR3. The data stem from a study of OX40 agonist ivuxolimab in advanced cancers. In terms of the full investigation: Ivuxolimab, which targeted the costimulatory receptor OX40 (CD134), was an agonistic, fully human IgG2 monoclonal antibody. Intravenous ivuxolimab was administered to patients every 2 weeks at six dose levels: 0.01, 0.1, 0.3, 1.5, 3 and 10 mg/kg. Of the roughly 54 dose-escalation patients, hepatocellular carcinoma was present in 19, melanoma in around 15, renal cell carcinoma in 9 and head and neck cancer in 9. In the dose-escalation cohort, around four fifths of patients were male, and the mean age was around 60 years, with a range of about 23 to 90. Patients were allowed to have had prior anti-PD-1, anti-PD-L1 or anti-CTLA-4 therapy, and roughly 40% of the dose-escalation patients had been treated with checkpoint inhibitors. Three dose-escalation patients achieved partial responses, one with hepatocellular carcinoma and two with cutaneous melanoma. The purpose of peripheral TCRbeta sequencing was to test whether ivuxolimab changed TCR sequence diversity and led to clonal T-cell expansion. The paper covers the monotherapy dose-escalation part of the phase I ivuxolimab trial, which included N ≈ 52 patients. The full study reports these points: At doses from 0.1 to 3.0 mg/kg, clonal expansion was seen in both CD4+ and CD8+ blood T cells between baseline and week 6. After ivuxolimab, more expanded clones were found on average in CD8+ T cells than in CD4+ T cells. In the 0.1-3.0 mg/kg groups, partial responders had among the lowest normalized peripheral clonal expansion, particularly in CD8+ T cells. Low levels of normalized T-cell clonal expansion were also seen in some patients who did not respond. Antigen specificity was not determined for the clonally expanded peripheral T cells.

Genomic DNA was isolated from the sorted cells so that the TCRbeta CDR3 region could be sequenced. TCRbeta CDR3 regions were sequenced using the immunoSEQ Assay. The clones in this table, taken by TCRdb from immuneACCESS, are in-frame only. Not every clone is retained; where verified, under half of the shortfall comes from an unresolved V gene, and the cause of the rest is unknown. The sample has about 100,000 clones on record, around 90% of them singletons. Together, the top ten hold approximately 0.54% of the sample. As encoded in the germline V gene (reference sequence), CDR1 is LNHNV while CDR2 is YYDKDF. Inclusive of the bounding cysteine and phenylalanine, the CDR3 is 13 residues long. Only the CDR3 DNA is retained, 39 bases long and in frame from the first base. Trimming at the junction amounts to 1 base on V and 5 bases on J, and the germline ends lie 5 bases apart. Patients with a history of autoimmune disease or receiving systemic immunosuppression were excluded from the trial. Peripheral blood for TCR sequencing was collected from all dose cohorts at baseline, on cycle 4 day 1, and on cycle 7 day 1. The samples were taken from a phase I, first-in-human, multicenter, open-label dose-escalation trial of ivuxolimab. Adults with locally advanced or metastatic melanoma, renal cell carcinoma, hepatocellular carcinoma or head and neck squamous cell carcinoma were enrolled in the trial. CD4+ and CD8+ T cells were sorted separately from peripheral blood before TCR sequencing.

The origin of this receptor is an adult with an advanced solid tumor such as melanoma, head and neck, liver or kidney cancer. Specimen: CD4+ or CD8+ T cells sorted from blood, collected in a trial of the OX40 agonist ivuxolimab. The chain was built from TRBV15 and TRBJ2-2; D gene: possibly TRBD2, on 5 matching bases. The base sequence is TGTGCCACCAGCAGAGGCGGGACCGGGGAGCTGTTTTTT. It translates as CATSRGGTGELFF.